The 20 T cell receptor beta chains reported below all come from one sample, sequenced in a study of graft-versus-host responses after intestinal transplantation. Using immunoSEQ multiplex PCR, the repertoire was profiled, and TCRdb retains in-frame clones only, with some absent. The sample lists under 150,000 clones, around nine tenths occurring once. These receptors' antigens are unknown. Source: unstimulated CD4+ T cells sorted from spleen or lymph node cells, taken before intestinal transplant. The receptors stem from a human donor who received an intestinal transplant.

The rearrangement joins TRBV4-1 to TRBJ1-2; the match to TRBD1 covers 7 bases. CDR1 is MGHRA, CDR2 YSYEKL, per germline. Trimming took 4 bases from V and 8 from J; bases not matched to a gene: 10. This CDR3 is built from 14 residues. Here the CDR3 DNA reads TGCGCCAGCAGCCTAACGGGACAGTGGAGGGGCTACACCTTC. Its protein product is CASSLTGQWRGYTF.

The chain links TRBV9 to TRBJ1-3; 10 bases are a match to TRBD1. The V segment lost 1 base and the J segment 7 bases; nucleotides outside the gene matches: 2. The CDR3 totals 14 residues. Germline assignment: CDR1 SGDLS and CDR2 YYNGEE. This CDR3 reads CASSVRGQGNTIYF. In nucleotides, the CDR3 is TGTGCCAGCAGCGTACGGGGACAGGGGAACACCATATATTTT.

The CDR3 DNA follows: TGTGCCAGCATCCCAAGGGGGCATGTTGGCGCTGAAGCTTTCTTT. Translating gives CASIPRGHVGAEAFF. The rearrangement uses TRBV19 and TRBJ1-1; 7 nucleotides line up with TRBD1. There are 15 residues in the CDR3. V lost 9 bases, J lost 6 bases, and 16 bases stayed unmatched. Germline V gives CDR1 LNHDA, CDR2 SQIVND (reference sequence).

The chain couples TRBV5-1 to TRBJ2-3; D is unresolved. Germline lookup yields CDR1 SGHRS and CDR2 YFSETQ. The CDR3 consists of 12 residues. Trimming removed 2 bases at V and 7 bases at J, with 8 bases between. CDR3 residues: CASSFGSNTQYF. CDR3 in DNA: TGCGCCAGCAGCTTCGGGTCAAATACGCAGTATTTT.

This chain uses TRBV4-1 with TRBJ1-4; no firm D call. V was trimmed by 6 bases and J by 8 bases, leaving 13 bases between them. The length of the CDR3 is 13 residues. In germline, CDR1 is MGHRA, CDR2 YSYEKL. The CDR3 region has the DNA TGCGCCAGCAGTCGCAGGTTCGACGAAAAACTGTTTTTT. It specifies CASSRRFDEKLFF.

The rearrangement links TRBV6-5 to TRBJ2-2; possible D gene TRBD2, 5 bases. With 5 bases removed from V and 7 bases from J, the gap between germline ends came to 11 bases. CDR3 length equals 13 residues. Looked up from germline, CDR1 is MNHEY and CDR2 is SVGAGI. CDR3 bases: TGTGCCAGCAGTGATCGGGAAAACGGGGAGCTGTTTTTT. This codes for CASSDRENGELFF.

The gene calls are TRBV6-1 and TRBJ1-2, with a weak D call TRBD1 (6 bases). Trimming removed 6 bases at V and 4 bases at J, with 18 bases between. CDR3 length equals 15 residues. Germline assignment: CDR1 MNHNS and CDR2 SASEGT. The DNA of the CDR3 is TGTGCCAGCAGCCTTGGACAGCTCCTTGGCTATGGCTACACCTTC. Amino acid sequence: CASSLGQLLGYGYTF.

The chain uses TRBV2 and TRBJ1-2; D call uncertain. CDR1 SNHLY and CDR2 FYNNEI come from the germline V gene. V lost 6 bases and J lost 5, with 16 bases in between. The CDR3 is made up of 14 amino acids. This chain's CDR3 is CASRDDHLEYGYTF. For the CDR3, the DNA is TGTGCCAGCAGAGACGACCATTTGGAATATGGCTACACCTTC.

V gene TRBV5-1 combines with J gene TRBJ2-3; 10 bases are a match to TRBD2. J lost 6 bases, V lost 4 bases, and 8 bases had no gene match. The CDR3 has 15 amino acids. CDR1 is SGHRS and CDR2 is YFSETQ in the germline V gene. The CDR3 reads CASSGTSVDSDTQYF. CDR3 DNA: TGCGCCAGCAGCGGGACTAGCGTCGATTCCGATACGCAGTATTTT.

The chain couples TRBV5-6 to TRBJ1-1; D is ambiguous. CDR1 and CDR2 (germline): SGHDT, YYEEEE. CDR3 length: 12 residues. The V and J ends lost 4 bases and 4 bases respectively, with 8 bases between them. The DNA of the CDR3 is TGTGCCAGCAGCCTCAGGAGCACTGAAGCTTTCTTT. The encoded protein is CASSLRSTEAFF.

The genes are TRBV6-1 and TRBJ2-3; 7 bases map to TRBD2. V gave up 4 bases and J gave up 5 bases; unmatched junction bases: 3. The CDR3 runs 13 residues. Germline values: CDR1 MNHNS, CDR2 SASEGT. The CDR3 spells CASSVAGEDTQYF. The CDR3 bases are TGTGCCAGCAGTGTTGCGGGGGAAGATACGCAGTATTTT.

This rearrangement joins TRBV11-2 to TRBJ2-2, with no clear D. CDR3 length equals 14 residues. From germline, CDR1 is SGHAT and CDR2 FQNNGV. V dropped 5 bases and J dropped 5 bases, with 12 bases sitting between them. CDR3 amino acids: CASSTFSATGELFF. The CDR3, as DNA: TGTGCCAGCAGCACGTTCTCGGCGACCGGGGAGCTGTTTTTT.

V usage is TRBV29-1 and J usage is TRBJ2-1; possibly TRBD2 for D (5 bases). Germline assignment: CDR1 SQVTM and CDR2 ANQGSEA. The germline V and J ends were trimmed by 6 bases and 11 bases, with 14 bases remaining between them. CDR3 length: 11 residues. CDR3 coding DNA: TGCAGCGTGAAAACCACGGGGAAGCAGTTCTTC. This sequence encodes CSVKTTGKQFF.

CDR3 in amino acids: CASSEAGEKLFF. DNA for the CDR3: TGTGCCAGTAGTGAGGCGGGTGAAAAACTGTTTTTT. V and J are TRBV19 and TRBJ1-4, with D uncertain. Trimming removed 5 bases at V and 7 bases at J, with 8 bases between. The CDR3 loop spans 12 amino acids. Germline V gene lookup returns CDR1 LNHDA and CDR2 SQIVND (reference sequence).

This sequence joins TRBV2 and TRBJ2-7, with 7 nucleotides matching TRBD1. Trimming at V came to 7 bases and at J to 6 bases, leaving 9 bases not matched to a gene. CDR3 length: 13 amino acids. Germline V lookup: CDR1 SNHLY, CDR2 FYNNEI. Here the CDR3 reads CASIPGTAGEQYF. Here the CDR3 DNA reads TGTGCCAGCATTCCCGGGACAGCTGGCGAGCAGTACTTC.

The V gene is TRBV25-1, the J gene TRBJ1-4; 7 bases match TRBD1. The CDR3 length is 15 residues. V gave up 4 bases and J gave up 4 bases; unmatched junction bases: 6. Germline V lookup: CDR1 MGHDK, CDR2 SYGVNS. This CDR3 reads CASSGGQLNNEKLFF. Here the CDR3 DNA reads TGTGCCAGCAGTGGGGGACAGCTGAATAATGAAAAACTGTTTTTT. Variable domain in full (rest from reference TRBV25-1 and TRBJ1-4): EADIYQTPRYLVIGTGKKITLECSQTMGHDKMYWYQQDPGMELHLIHYSYGVNSTEKGDLSSESTVSRIRTEHFPLTLESARPSHTSQYLCASSGGQLNNEKLFFGSGTQLSVL.

The genes are TRBV18 and TRBJ2-5; D unclear. Germline CDR1 and CDR2: KGHSH and LQKENI. V was trimmed by 3 bases and J by 2 bases, leaving 7 bases between them. The CDR3 runs 13 residues. The CDR3 DNA reads as TGTGCCAGCTCACCTGGCCTTCAAGAGACCCAGTACTTC. Its translation is CASSPGLQETQYF.

Written as DNA, the CDR3 is TGTGCCAGCACCCCTCCGGCGGGCATTGAGCAGTTCTTC. Protein product: CASTPPAGIEQFF. The chain has TRBV11-2 and TRBJ2-1; D may be TRBD2 (5 bases). CDR3 size: 13 residues. Germline values: CDR1 SGHAT, CDR2 FQNNGV. Trimming took off 7 bases at V and 9 bases at J, with 16 bases between the two ends.

The J gene is TRBJ2-5, the V gene TRBV15; TRBD1 is a possible D gene (6 bases). Germline V gives CDR1 LNHNV, CDR2 YYDKDF (reference sequence). This CDR3 contains 15 residues. Trimming left V 3 bases short and J 5 bases short, with 16 bases between. Here the CDR3 reads CATSSRDTTSETQYF. The CDR3 nucleotides are TGTGCCACCAGCAGCAGGGACACGACTTCGGAGACCCAGTACTTC.

CDR3 in DNA: TGTGCCAGCCGCCGGCGGGCTGGAAACACCATATATTTT. This codes for CASRRRAGNTIYF. The genes are TRBV2 and TRBJ1-3; D is undetermined. The CDR3 is made up of 13 amino acids. The V gene lost 8 bases and the J gene lost 2 bases, with 10 bases spanning the gap. The V gene's germline CDR1 is SNHLY and CDR2 FYNNEI.